Listed here are 3 T cell receptor beta chains from one sample, sequenced in a study of identical twins. TCRdb independently ran MiXCR on the 5' RACE reads; one entry per CDR3 protein. The data show 690,000 or so distinct CDR3 sequences, roughly 6% seen once. The specimen sequenced was naive T cells sorted from blood. These receptors were obtained from a man younger than 30 in good health.

In its sample, this clonotype was seen many times. The V and J genes are TRBV5-1 and TRBJ2-3; 7 bases are a match to TRBD2. Germline loops: CDR1 SGHRS, CDR2 YFSETQ. This CDR3 is built from 17 residues. V was clipped by 4 bases and J by 4 bases; unmatched bases: 15. The CDR3 DNA follows: TGCGCCAGCAGCCCCGTAGCCTCCGGGACTATTTCAGATACGCAGTATTTT. The encoded protein is CASSPVASGTISDTQYF.

This clonotype was recorded many times. This chain connects TRBV4-3 to TRBJ2-5; 11 nucleotides line up with TRBD2. The CDR3 runs 15 residues. Germline assignment: CDR1 LGHNA and CDR2 YSLEER. The J segment lost 4 bases and the V segment lost 1 base, leaving 2 bases of the junction unmatched. The CDR3: CASSQGLAGLETQYF. CDR3 DNA sequence: TGCGCCAGCAGCCAAGGACTAGCGGGATTAGAGACCCAGTACTTC.

This clonotype appeared many times. The gene calls are TRBV18 and TRBJ1-1, with a weak D call TRBD1 (5 bases). The V end lost 2 bases, the J end lost 1 base, and 8 bases lay between the germline ends. The CDR3 loop spans 14 amino acids. Germline CDR1 is KGHSH and CDR2 is LQKENI. In DNA, the CDR3 is TGTGCCAGCTCACCAACAGGACCGAACACTGAAGCTTTCTTT. Amino acid sequence: CASSPTGPNTEAFF.